A selection of T cell receptor beta chains follows, all from one sample in a study of T cell repertoires in cytomegalovirus infection. TCRdb used MiXCR to reprocess the reads, holding one entry per CDR3 protein. The sample has about 830,000 distinct CDR3 sequences; 32% are singletons. No antigen has been assigned to these receptors. The starting material was cultured CD8+ T cells from PBMCs, obtained from culture after CMV antigen stimulation. These TCRs come from a human donor in good health (CMV status not recorded). Some clones in this sample may be carry-over from other donors' samples. Both conserved end residues are part of each CDR3.

TRBJ1-1	TRBV4-2	CASSQAGTENTEAFF
TRBJ2-1	TRBV6-5	CASSNTGEAYNEQFF
TRBJ1-2	TRBV7-8	CASSLAVDGPVLANYGYTF
TRBJ1-5	TRBV5-5	CASSQTGQVNQPQHF
TRBJ1-2	TRBV7-2	CASSLEEGGNYGYTF
TRBJ2-1	TRBV7-3	CASSLTGLVRNEQFF
TRBJ1-2	TRBV7-2	CASSFSPGQQPSANYGYTF
TRBJ2-3	TRBV4-1	CASSQEESTDTQYF
TRBJ1-2	TRBV6-2/TRBV6-3	CASSSPSQAFNYGYTF
TRBJ2-5	TRBV9	CASSVPGTGGGGWTETQYF
TRBJ1-2	TRBV6-1	CASSEWRSGEGGYTF
TRBJ2-1	TRBV6-2/TRBV6-3	CASSYGGVNEQFF
TRBJ2-1	TRBV4-3	CASSQAIVTGASLWSNEQFF
TRBJ1-1	TRBV7-6	CASSQIRGPTEAFF
TRBJ1-3	TRBV27	CASSLSQTGSGNTRYF
TRBJ1-4	TRBV12-3/TRBV12-4	CASSSWVEKLFF
TRBJ2-5	TRBV28	CASSSQGGSETQYF
TRBJ2-1	TRBV7-9	CASSNPAAGEDEQFF
TRBJ2-7	TRBV13	CASSLERKGYEQYF
TRBJ2-7	TRBV5-1	CASSYRTVGDEQYF
TRBJ2-4	TRBV5-4	CASSSTGAPGDIQYF
TRBJ2-1	TRBV10-2	CASSEQGVEQFF
TRBJ1-5	TRBV6-2/TRBV6-3	CGDRASNQPQHF
TRBJ2-3	TRBV27	CASRPAGGLGIDTQYF
TRBJ1-5	TRBV12-3/TRBV12-4	CASSRLMGTPYQPQHF
TRBJ2-3	TRBV10-3	CAIGGLSTDTQYF
TRBJ1-2	TRBV27	CASSFGGSRLGGYTF
TRBJ2-3	TRBV9	CASSSSPGGTDTQYF
TRBJ2-1	TRBV28	CASSSPRASGSNEQFF
TRBJ2-1	TRBV2	CASSANIYNEQFF